This passage covers 25 T cell receptor beta chains from one sample sequenced in a study of radiation and T cells in renal cell carcinoma (dated by TCRdb to the early 2020s). The time point label, read with the paper, signifies: blood 4 weeks post-SBRT, at nephrectomy. The sample's treatment or condition label, decoded: 15 Gy SBRT to primary tumor, nephrectomy 4 weeks later. Libraries were prepared through the immunoSEQ multiplex PCR assay. TCRdb holds this immuneACCESS table with in-frame rearrangements only. Some clones are missing; in checked studies, unresolved V genes explain under half, and the rest has no known cause. The sample profile shows 140,000 or so clones; about 88% of them were found once. The ten largest clonotypes hold less than 20% of the sample. The input for sequencing was blood, taken from a patient whose treatment included radiotherapy and nephrectomy. These receptors were collected from a woman in her forties or fifties with renal cell carcinoma.

This CDR3 reads CASRLRDRATDTQYF. DNA of the CDR3: TGTGCCAGCAGGCTCAGGGACAGAGCTACAGATACGCAGTATTTT. The rearrangement uses TRBV6-1 and TRBJ2-3; 7 nucleotides match TRBD1. CDR1 and CDR2 from the germline V gene are MNHNS and SASEGT. CDR3 length: 15 residues. J lost 3 bases, V lost 6 bases, and 9 bases had no gene match.

The V and J genes are TRBV29-1 and TRBJ1-1; D might be TRBD1 (6 bases). The CDR3 runs 14 residues. The V and J ends lost 3 bases and 3 bases respectively, with 14 bases between them. The germline V gene encodes CDR1 SQVTM and CDR2 ANQGSEA. CDR3 loop: CSVDLGGADTEAFF. The CDR3 coding sequence is TGCAGCGTTGACTTAGGGGGGGCGGACACTGAAGCTTTCTTT.

This clone was recorded only once. The V and J genes are TRBV30 and TRBJ2-3; a possible D gene is TRBD2 (7 bases). There are 16 residues in the CDR3. V was cut by 0 bases and J by 1 base, with 14 bases left in between. Germline lookup yields CDR1 GTSNPN and CDR2 SVGIG (reference sequence). The CDR3 DNA reads as TGTGCCTGGAGTGTACAGACCGGGGGGCGCACAGATACGCAGTATTTT. The encoded protein is CAWSVQTGGRTDTQYF. Full variable domain (outside the CDR3, taken from reference TRBV30 and TRBJ2-3): SQTIHQWPATLVQPVGSPLSLECTVEGTSNPNLYWYRQAAGRGLQLLFYSVGIGQISSEVPQNLSASRPQDRQFILSSKKLLLSDSGFYLCAWSVQTGGRTDTQYFGPGTRLTVL.

This clone appeared a few times. This chain connects TRBV28 to TRBJ1-5, with no clear D. Germline CDR1 and CDR2: MDHEN and SYDVKM. CDR3 length: 14 residues. With 8 bases removed from V and 7 bases from J, the gap between germline ends came to 18 bases. CDR3 residues: CASSIRGSDQPQHF. CDR3 nucleotides: TGTGCCAGCTCTATTCGGGGTTCGGACCAGCCCCAGCATTTT. The full variable domain, rest sourced from reference TRBV28 and TRBJ1-5, is DVKVTQSSRYLVKRTGEKVFLECVQDMDHENMFWYRQDPGLGLRLIYFSYDVKMKEKGDIPEGYSVSREKKERFSLILESASTNQTSMYLCASSIRGSDQPQHFGDGTRLSIL.

The rearrangement joins TRBV6-6 to TRBJ2-1, with 9 bases matching TRBD1. Germline CDR1 MNHNY, CDR2 SVGAGI (reference sequence). This CDR3 spans 13 amino acids. The V gene end was trimmed by 11 bases and the J gene end by 5 bases; junction bases not matched to a gene: 7. The CDR3: CARPGQGNNEQFF. As DNA, the CDR3 is TGTGCCCGCCCGGGACAGGGCAACAATGAGCAGTTCTTC.

The chain has TRBV30 and TRBJ1-2; 7 bases map to TRBD1. V dropped 4 bases and J dropped 9; count of bases not matched to a gene: 17. This CDR3 is 15 amino acids long. The germline CDR1 and CDR2 sequences are GTSNPN and SVGIG (reference sequence). In DNA form, the CDR3 reads TGTGCCTGGACCGCCTGGACAGGTGGGGGAGGTAGCTACACCTTC. As protein: CAWTAWTGGGGSYTF.

The chain recombines TRBV28 with TRBJ2-7; 9 bases align to TRBD1. This CDR3 comprises 15 residues. Germline trimming cut 2 bases from V and 4 bases from J; bases unmatched to any gene: 6. The germline gives CDR1 MDHEN, CDR2 SYDVKM. The CDR3 DNA follows: TGTGCCAGCAGTTTAAGCTGGGACAGGGTTTACGAGCAGTACTTC. Its protein is CASSLSWDRVYEQYF.

The J gene is TRBJ2-1, the V gene TRBV4-1; no firm D call. The germline gives CDR1 MGHRA, CDR2 YSYEKL. The CDR3 is 17 residues long. V was trimmed by 0 bases and J by 0 bases, leaving 12 bases between them. CDR3 loop: CASSQDLPGDSYNEQFF. DNA of the CDR3: TGCGCCAGCAGCCAAGATTTGCCAGGCGACTCCTACAATGAGCAGTTCTTC.

The chain has TRBV19 and TRBJ2-2, with TRBD2 matching over 10 bases. J was trimmed by 4 bases and V by 8 bases; bases with no gene match: 7. The CDR3 is made up of 15 amino acids. Germline V gene sequence: CDR1 LNHDA, CDR2 SQIVND (reference sequence). CDR3: CASQAGGPLTGELFF. DNA for the CDR3: TGTGCCAGTCAAGCGGGAGGGCCCCTCACCGGGGAGCTGTTTTTT.

The chain is built from TRBV5-4 and TRBJ2-3; 10 bases agree with TRBD2. CDR3 length: 15 amino acids. V was clipped by 4 bases and J by 5 bases; unmatched bases: 7. Germline V gives CDR1 SGHNT, CDR2 YYREEE (reference sequence). CDR3 in amino acids: CASSPGLAVKDTQYF. The CDR3 nucleotides read TGTGCCAGCAGCCCAGGACTAGCGGTAAAAGATACGCAGTATTTT.

This chain uses TRBV30 with TRBJ2-5; no firm D call. CDR1 is GTSNPN, CDR2 SVGIG, per germline (reference sequence). V was pared by 4 bases and J by 5 bases, with 5 bases between. This CDR3 is built from 10 residues. CDR3 DNA: TGTGCCTGGAAGGGTGAGACCCAGTACTTC. Protein: CAWKGETQYF. Supplemented by reference TRBV30 and TRBJ2-5, the full variable domain reads SQTIHQWPATLVQPVGSPLSLECTVEGTSNPNLYWYRQAAGRGLQLLFYSVGIGQISSEVPQNLSASRPQDRQFILSSKKLLLSDSGFYLCAWKGETQYFGPGTRLLVL.

The rearrangement joins TRBV6-5 to TRBJ2-4, with 9 bases that match TRBD2. Germline V gene sequence: CDR1 MNHEY, CDR2 SVGAGI. The V segment lost 6 bases and the J segment 6 bases; nucleotides outside the gene matches: 9. This CDR3 region has 15 residues. CDR3 sequence (DNA): TGTGCCAGCAGCCCAGGGGGACTAGCTGCAAACATTCAGTACTTC. It translates to CASSPGGLAANIQYF.

For the CDR3, the DNA is TGTGCCAGCAGCGTATCAAACACCGGGGAGCTGTTTTTT. Encoded protein: CASSVSNTGELFF. This chain connects TRBV9 to TRBJ2-2; D remains unclear. Trimming left V 1 base short and J 2 bases short, with 3 bases between. Germline V lookup: CDR1 SGDLS, CDR2 YYNGEE. This CDR3 region has 13 residues. The complete variable domain, with remaining parts taken from reference TRBV9 and TRBJ2-2, reads DSGVTQTPKHLITATGQRVTLRCSPRSGDLSVYWYQQSLDQGLQFLIQYYNGEERAKGNILERFSAQQFPDLHSELNLSSLELGDSALYFCASSVSNTGELFFGEGSRLTVL.

The chain carries TRBV19 and TRBJ1-6; a possible D gene is TRBD1 (6 bases). CDR1 LNHDA and CDR2 SQIVND come from the germline V gene (reference sequence). With 1 base removed from V and 6 bases from J, the gap between germline ends came to 13 bases. This CDR3 has 16 amino acids. This chain's CDR3 is CASSIGLQGFNSPLHF. In nucleotides, the CDR3 is TGTGCCAGTAGTATAGGCTTACAGGGATTTAATTCACCCCTCCACTTT.

The rearrangement joins TRBV28 to TRBJ1-2, with D hard to call. The CDR3 runs to 14 residues. Looked up from germline, CDR1 is MDHEN and CDR2 is SYDVKM. With 4 bases removed from V and 0 bases from J, the gap between germline ends came to 9 bases. CDR3 in amino acids: CASSSPWPNYGYTF. CDR3 in DNA: TGTGCCAGCAGTTCACCGTGGCCTAACTATGGCTACACCTTC.

In the case of this clone: Additional DNA sequences in this sample encode the identical CDR3. The chain employs TRBV5-1 and TRBJ2-5; no firm D call. Germline CDR1 SGHRS, CDR2 YFSETQ. The CDR3 sequence is 14 residues long. The V end was cut by 0 bases, the J end by 1 base, with 7 bases between. CDR3 amino acids: CASSLGGSQETQYF. The CDR3, as DNA: TGCGCCAGCAGCTTGGGGGGTAGCCAAGAGACCCAGTACTTC.

The gene calls are TRBV5-1 and TRBJ1-5; D is perhaps TRBD1 (6 bases). The CDR3 is made up of 14 amino acids. CDR1 is SGHRS, CDR2 YFSETQ, per germline. V was cut by 0 bases and J by 4 bases, with 8 bases left in between. CDR3 sequence reads: CASSLGDTNQPQHF. In DNA, the CDR3 is TGCGCCAGCAGCTTGGGGGACACGAATCAGCCCCAGCATTTT.

The chain uses TRBV6-5 and TRBJ1-2, with 9 bases that match TRBD1. J lost 5 bases, V lost 6 bases, and 7 bases had no gene match. Germline lookup yields CDR1 MNHEY and CDR2 SVGAGI. The CDR3 consists of 14 residues. The CDR3 spells CASSRGQGLYGYTF. The CDR3 bases are TGTGCCAGCAGCCGGGGACAGGGATTATATGGCTACACCTTC.

V is TRBV6-5 and J is TRBJ1-6; D is unresolved. Germline CDR1 MNHEY, CDR2 SVGAGI. The CDR3 totals 13 residues. Trimming stripped 6 bases from V and 0 bases from J, with 3 bases between. CDR3 coding DNA: TGTGCCAGCAGGGTCTCCTATAATTCACCCCTCCACTTT. Its translation is CASRVSYNSPLHF.

V is TRBV28 and J is TRBJ2-5, with TRBD1 matching 7 bases. The CDR3 is made up of 14 amino acids. In germline, CDR1 is MDHEN, CDR2 SYDVKM. V dropped 4 bases and J dropped 4; count of bases not matched to a gene: 6. This CDR3 is CASSSGGVGETQYF. As DNA, the CDR3 is TGTGCCAGCAGTTCAGGGGGAGTAGGAGAGACCCAGTACTTC.

This clone appeared a few times. The chain employs TRBV5-4 and TRBJ2-3; no firm D call. The V and J ends lost 3 bases and 0 bases respectively, with 2 bases between them. In germline, CDR1 is SGHNT, CDR2 YYREEE (reference sequence). The CDR3 extends over 12 amino acids. As DNA, the CDR3 is TGTGCCAGCAGCTCTAGCACAGATACGCAGTATTTT. Protein: CASSSSTDTQYF.

This clone was counted only a few times. The V gene is TRBV18, the J gene TRBJ2-1; TRBD2 matches 14 bases. Germline V gene sequence: CDR1 KGHSH, CDR2 LQKENI. The V gene end was trimmed by 3 bases and the J gene end by 7 bases; junction bases not matched to a gene: 5. The CDR3 totals 16 residues. The CDR3 sequence is CASSPRTSGRTNEQFF. The CDR3 nucleotides are TGTGCCAGCTCACCGAGGACTAGCGGGAGGACGAATGAGCAGTTCTTC.

This clone has only one observation. The chain joins TRBV6-5 to TRBJ2-3; the D gene is possibly TRBD1 (6 bases). The CDR3 is made up of 12 amino acids. The ends were cut back, 6 bases at V and 5 bases at J, with 9 bases in the middle. CDR1 is MNHEY and CDR2 is SVGAGI in the germline V gene. The CDR3 protein is CASRRTEDTQYF. In DNA form, the CDR3 reads TGTGCCAGCAGACGGACAGAAGATACGCAGTATTTT.

This chain connects TRBV4-1 to TRBJ1-4, with D unclear. Germline CDR1 is MGHRA and CDR2 is YSYEKL. V lost 0 bases to trimming and J lost 0 bases, with 8 bases between them. This CDR3 comprises 16 residues. The CDR3 bases are TGCGCCAGCAGCCAAGATGCTGGTGCAACTAATGAAAAACTGTTTTTT. It translates to CASSQDAGATNEKLFF.

This clone was observed once. The chain has TRBV13 and TRBJ1-2, with D hard to call. The V end was cut by 5 bases, the J end by 4 bases, with 11 bases between. The CDR3 runs to 13 residues. CDR1 PRHDT and CDR2 FYEKMQ come from the germline V gene (reference sequence). Written as DNA, the CDR3 is TGTGCCAGCAGCCCCCGATCATTCTATGGCTACACCTTC. Residues: CASSPRSFYGYTF.